These T cell receptor beta chains were read from a single sample in a study of cytomegalovirus exposure and HLA in healthy donors. Using immunoSEQ multiplex PCR, the repertoire was profiled, and TCRdb retains in-frame clones only, with some absent. The repertoire holds 150,000 to 200,000 clones, with about 65% as singletons. Source material: PBMCs. All receptors come from a woman aged 25 to 39 in good health and CMV-seronegative. The CDR3 runs from the conserved cysteine through the conserved F or W. D genes are given only for firm matches. Not all rows give a size; the values are once, few, many and, for expanded clones, a class.

TGTGCCAGCAGTTTTACCGGGACTGCCACCTACGAGCAGTACTTC,CASSFTGTATYEQYF,.,TRBJ2-7,.,TRBV11-1
TGTGCCAGCAGCTTAGTGGGACAGGGCCAAGGCTACACCTTC,CASSLVGQGQGYTF,TRBD1,TRBJ1-2,.,TRBV11-1
TGTGCCTGTCGGGACAGGGTAACGTACGAGCAGTACTTC,CACRDRVTYEQYF,TRBD1,TRBJ2-7,.,TRBV30
TGTGCCAGCAACCCGAACTCGCAAGAGACCCAGTACTTC,CASNPNSQETQYF,.,TRBJ2-5,.,TRBV28
TGTGCCAGCAGCCAAAACAGGGATGATGGAGAAAAACTGTTTTTT,CASSQNRDDGEKLFF,.,TRBJ1-4,once,TRBV28
TGTGCCAGCAGCCAAGGGGGACTAGTCACCACCGGGGAGCTGTTTTTT,CASSQGGLVTTGELFF,TRBD2,TRBJ2-2,.,TRBV28
TGTGCCAGCAGTTCGGACAGAACCTCATTCTCGACTTCCTACAATGAGCAGTTCTTC,CASSSDRTSFSTSYNEQFF,.,TRBJ2-1,.,TRBV27
TGCGCCAGCAGCCTGGGACTAGCGGTGAACACCGGGGAGCTGTTTTTT,CASSLGLAVNTGELFF,TRBD2,TRBJ2-2,.,TRBV4-3
TGCGCCAGCAGCCCCCGACAGGGAGTCGCCTACGAGCAGTACTTC,CASSPRQGVAYEQYF,TRBD1,TRBJ2-7,few,TRBV5-1
TGTGCCAGCAGTTACGGCGGGGGGCTCTACAATGAGCAGTTCTTC,CASSYGGGLYNEQFF,TRBD2,TRBJ2-1,few,TRBV13
TGTGCCAGCAGACGTACTAGCGGGGTACAAGAGGCCCAGTACTTC,CASRRTSGVQEAQYF,TRBD2,TRBJ2-5,.,TRBV5-4
TGTGCCACCAGCTTACAGGGAAGGACTGAAGCTTTCTTT,CATSLQGRTEAFF,.,TRBJ1-1,.,TRBV15
TGTGCCAGCAGCGTAGAGGGAGGAGAGCAGCCCCAGCATTTT,CASSVEGGEQPQHF,.,TRBJ1-5,.,TRBV9
TGTGCCAGCAGCGTAGCGGGGGGTCTACAAGAGACCCAGTACTTC,CASSVAGGLQETQYF,TRBD2,TRBJ2-5,.,TRBV9
TGTGCCAGCAGTGCCCTGGACAGCGAAACTGAAGCTTTCTTT,CASSALDSETEAFF,.,TRBJ1-1,.,TRBV25-1
TGTGCCAGCAGTTACCCTAGGGGGATGAACACTGAAGCTTTCTTT,CASSYPRGMNTEAFF,.,TRBJ1-1,.,TRBV6-6
TGCAGCGTTGACCCCGGGTCTTATGGCTACACCTTC,CSVDPGSYGYTF,.,TRBJ1-2,.,TRBV29-1
TGTGCCAGTAGTGGCGGGACAGGGGGCATTCAGCCCCAGCATTTT,CASSGGTGGIQPQHF,TRBD1,TRBJ1-5,once,TRBV19
TGTGCCAGCAGCTTGGGGTGGGCCATCACGGATGAAAAACTGTTTTTT,CASSLGWAITDEKLFF,.,TRBJ1-4,.,TRBV5-6
TGTGCCTGGAATACAGGGCCTGGAAACACCATATATTTT,CAWNTGPGNTIYF,.,TRBJ1-3,.,TRBV30
TGTGCCAGCAGCTTAACAGCACACAATGAGCAGTTCTTC,CASSLTAHNEQFF,.,TRBJ2-1,.,TRBV7-3
TGTGCCAGCAGCTTAACGTTGGACAGCCTTGGGAGCTACACCTTC,CASSLTLDSLGSYTF,.,TRBJ1-2,.,TRBV7-3
TGTGCCAGCAGTTGGACGAGCGGGAGGAGGAACAATGAGCAGTTCTTC,CASSWTSGRRNNEQFF,TRBD2,TRBJ2-1,once,TRBV6-5
TGCGCCAGCAGCTACAGGACCCACACCGACTATGGCTACACCTTC,CASSYRTHTDYGYTF,.,TRBJ1-2,.,TRBV4-1
TGTGCCAGCTCACCAAGGGTGAACACAGGGTACACCGGGGAGCTGTTTTTT,CASSPRVNTGYTGELFF,.,TRBJ2-2,.,TRBV18
TGCAGCGCCGGGACAGGGGGTTCCGAGCAGTACTTC,CSAGTGGSEQYF,TRBD1,TRBJ2-7,.,TRBV29-1
TGTGCCAGCAGCCTCGGACAGGGGCGACAGCCCCAGCATTTT,CASSLGQGRQPQHF,TRBD1,TRBJ1-5,.,TRBV6-5
TGCGCCAGCAGCCCGGAGGTGTCTAGCGGGAAGGAGACCCAGTACTTC,CASSPEVSSGKETQYF,TRBD2,TRBJ2-5,.,TRBV5-1
TGTGCCAGCAGTGAAGGCGGTAGGGGTGAGCAGTTCTTC,CASSEGGRGEQFF,.,TRBJ2-1,few,TRBV2
TGTGCCAGCAGCTTCAGCTACGAGCAGTACTTC,CASSFSYEQYF,.,TRBJ2-7,.,TRBV7-9
TGTGCCAGCAGCTCCCCTTCTTCGGAGACCCAGTACTTC,CASSSPSSETQYF,.,TRBJ2-5,.,TRBV7-2
TGTGCCACCAGCAGAGATAAGAACACTGAAGCTTTCTTT,CATSRDKNTEAFF,.,TRBJ1-1,.,TRBV15
TGTGCCAGCAGCCAAGGACTAGCGGGAGAAGCAGAGACCCAGTACTTC,CASSQGLAGEAETQYF,TRBD2,TRBJ2-5,.,TRBV14
TGTGCCAGCAGTGAAAAGGGTGGAGGTCCCGAAGCTTTCTTT,CASSEKGGGPEAFF,.,TRBJ1-1,.,TRBV6-1
TGTGCCAGCAGCTTATTCCGCCAGGAGGGGTACGAGCAGTACTTC,CASSLFRQEGYEQYF,.,TRBJ2-7,.,TRBV7-9
TGCGCCAGCAGCCAAGATCAGATACAGGGCACCTACGAGCAGTACTTC,CASSQDQIQGTYEQYF,.,TRBJ2-7,.,TRBV4-1
TGTGCCAGCAGCTCGAGGGAGACGGCTAGCGGGAAAACCACAGATACGCAGTATTTT,CASSSRETASGKTTDTQYF,TRBD2,TRBJ2-3,.,TRBV11-3
TGTGCCAGCAGCCAAGAGAGCGGGGAGCCCTACAATGAGCAGTTCTTC,CASSQESGEPYNEQFF,TRBD2,TRBJ2-1,.,TRBV4-2
TGTGCCAGCAGCGTGGACACCAGGGGGGCGTATTTAGTGCAGTTCTTC,CASSVDTRGAYLVQFF,.,TRBJ2-1,.,TRBV9
TGTGCCAGCAGCTTCGGGCAGGGGGGTACTGAAGCTTTCTTT,CASSFGQGGTEAFF,TRBD1,TRBJ1-1,.,TRBV7-9
TGTGCTAGCAGCCAGGACAGGGAAGAGACCCAGTACTTC,CASSQDREETQYF,TRBD1,TRBJ2-5,.,TRBV7-7
TGTGCCAGCAGCCAACCGGGGCAAACTAGCGTCTCCTACAATGAGCAGTTCTTC,CASSQPGQTSVSYNEQFF,TRBD2,TRBJ2-1,.,TRBV14
TGCGCCAGCAGCCTCACCTCTAGGACAGTGCAAGAGACCCAGTACTTC,CASSLTSRTVQETQYF,.,TRBJ2-5,.,TRBV4-3
TGCAGCGTAATAGCGGGAGCAAGGTACAATGAGCAGTTCTTC,CSVIAGARYNEQFF,TRBD2,TRBJ2-1,.,TRBV29-1
TGTGCCAGCAGGTGGACTAGCGGAGACTACAATGAGCAGTTCTTC,CASRWTSGDYNEQFF,TRBD2,TRBJ2-1,.,TRBV5-6
TGTGCCAGCACCCCAAGAAGGGACAGGTCACCCCTCCACTTT,CASTPRRDRSPLHF,TRBD1,TRBJ1-6,few,TRBV28
TGTGCCAGCAGTTCCGTAGAGACAACAGATACGCAGTATTTT,CASSSVETTDTQYF,.,TRBJ2-3,.,TRBV6-6
TGTGCCAGTAGTAAACTAGCGGGAGTTGACTACGAGCAGTACTTC,CASSKLAGVDYEQYF,TRBD2,TRBJ2-7,once,TRBV19
TGTGCCAGCAGCCTCCCGACAGGGACCATTGAGCAGTTCTTC,CASSLPTGTIEQFF,TRBD1,TRBJ2-1,.,TRBV5-4
TGTGCCAGCAGCTTAATAGGGGGCGGGGAGCTGTTTTTT,CASSLIGGGELFF,.,TRBJ2-2,.,TRBV7-3
TGTGCCATCAGTTCACAGGGGGAAGGTGGTGAAAAACTGTTTTTT,CAISSQGEGGEKLFF,TRBD1,TRBJ1-4,.,TRBV10-3
TGCGCCACCACCGACGGGAACCCGAACACTGAAGCTTTCTTT,CATTDGNPNTEAFF,.,TRBJ1-1,.,TRBV5-1
TGCGCCAGCAGCCTGGGCGGTCGCACAGATACGCAGTATTTT,CASSLGGRTDTQYF,.,TRBJ2-3,.,TRBV5-1
TGTGCCAGCAGCTTGACTGGGGGGGCGGGAGAGACCCAGTACTTC,CASSLTGGAGETQYF,.,TRBJ2-5,once,TRBV5-4
TGTGCCAGCAGCTCCTTCGAGACCCAGTACTTC,CASSSFETQYF,.,TRBJ2-5,.,TRBV7-2
TGTGCCAGCAGTGAAGCAATCTATAGCGGGGGGGTTTTGGATGAGCAGTTCTTC,CASSEAIYSGGVLDEQFF,TRBD2,TRBJ2-1,.,TRBV6-1
TGTGCCAGCACTAGCAGGGGCTATGGCTACACCTTC,CASTSRGYGYTF,.,TRBJ1-2,.,TRBV28
TGTGCCACCAGCATAGCGCCTTATACGACCCAGTACTTC,CATSIAPYTTQYF,.,TRBJ2-5,.,TRBV15
TGTGCCAGCAGAGGGACAGGGGGTGGCTACGAGCAGTACTTC,CASRGTGGGYEQYF,TRBD1,TRBJ2-7,.,TRBV2